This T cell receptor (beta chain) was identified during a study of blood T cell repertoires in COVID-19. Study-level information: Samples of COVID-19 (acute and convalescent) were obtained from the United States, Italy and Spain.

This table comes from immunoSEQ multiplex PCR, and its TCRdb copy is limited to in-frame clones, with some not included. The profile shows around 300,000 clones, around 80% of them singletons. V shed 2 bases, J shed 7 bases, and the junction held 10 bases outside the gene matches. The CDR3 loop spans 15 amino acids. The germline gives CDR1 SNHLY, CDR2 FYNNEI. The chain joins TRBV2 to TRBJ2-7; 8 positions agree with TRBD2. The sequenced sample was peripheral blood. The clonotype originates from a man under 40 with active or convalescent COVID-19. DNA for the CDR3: TGTGCCAGCAGTGAAAGGAGCGGGAGCAGGTTTGAGCAGTACTTC. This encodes CASSERSGSRFEQYF.